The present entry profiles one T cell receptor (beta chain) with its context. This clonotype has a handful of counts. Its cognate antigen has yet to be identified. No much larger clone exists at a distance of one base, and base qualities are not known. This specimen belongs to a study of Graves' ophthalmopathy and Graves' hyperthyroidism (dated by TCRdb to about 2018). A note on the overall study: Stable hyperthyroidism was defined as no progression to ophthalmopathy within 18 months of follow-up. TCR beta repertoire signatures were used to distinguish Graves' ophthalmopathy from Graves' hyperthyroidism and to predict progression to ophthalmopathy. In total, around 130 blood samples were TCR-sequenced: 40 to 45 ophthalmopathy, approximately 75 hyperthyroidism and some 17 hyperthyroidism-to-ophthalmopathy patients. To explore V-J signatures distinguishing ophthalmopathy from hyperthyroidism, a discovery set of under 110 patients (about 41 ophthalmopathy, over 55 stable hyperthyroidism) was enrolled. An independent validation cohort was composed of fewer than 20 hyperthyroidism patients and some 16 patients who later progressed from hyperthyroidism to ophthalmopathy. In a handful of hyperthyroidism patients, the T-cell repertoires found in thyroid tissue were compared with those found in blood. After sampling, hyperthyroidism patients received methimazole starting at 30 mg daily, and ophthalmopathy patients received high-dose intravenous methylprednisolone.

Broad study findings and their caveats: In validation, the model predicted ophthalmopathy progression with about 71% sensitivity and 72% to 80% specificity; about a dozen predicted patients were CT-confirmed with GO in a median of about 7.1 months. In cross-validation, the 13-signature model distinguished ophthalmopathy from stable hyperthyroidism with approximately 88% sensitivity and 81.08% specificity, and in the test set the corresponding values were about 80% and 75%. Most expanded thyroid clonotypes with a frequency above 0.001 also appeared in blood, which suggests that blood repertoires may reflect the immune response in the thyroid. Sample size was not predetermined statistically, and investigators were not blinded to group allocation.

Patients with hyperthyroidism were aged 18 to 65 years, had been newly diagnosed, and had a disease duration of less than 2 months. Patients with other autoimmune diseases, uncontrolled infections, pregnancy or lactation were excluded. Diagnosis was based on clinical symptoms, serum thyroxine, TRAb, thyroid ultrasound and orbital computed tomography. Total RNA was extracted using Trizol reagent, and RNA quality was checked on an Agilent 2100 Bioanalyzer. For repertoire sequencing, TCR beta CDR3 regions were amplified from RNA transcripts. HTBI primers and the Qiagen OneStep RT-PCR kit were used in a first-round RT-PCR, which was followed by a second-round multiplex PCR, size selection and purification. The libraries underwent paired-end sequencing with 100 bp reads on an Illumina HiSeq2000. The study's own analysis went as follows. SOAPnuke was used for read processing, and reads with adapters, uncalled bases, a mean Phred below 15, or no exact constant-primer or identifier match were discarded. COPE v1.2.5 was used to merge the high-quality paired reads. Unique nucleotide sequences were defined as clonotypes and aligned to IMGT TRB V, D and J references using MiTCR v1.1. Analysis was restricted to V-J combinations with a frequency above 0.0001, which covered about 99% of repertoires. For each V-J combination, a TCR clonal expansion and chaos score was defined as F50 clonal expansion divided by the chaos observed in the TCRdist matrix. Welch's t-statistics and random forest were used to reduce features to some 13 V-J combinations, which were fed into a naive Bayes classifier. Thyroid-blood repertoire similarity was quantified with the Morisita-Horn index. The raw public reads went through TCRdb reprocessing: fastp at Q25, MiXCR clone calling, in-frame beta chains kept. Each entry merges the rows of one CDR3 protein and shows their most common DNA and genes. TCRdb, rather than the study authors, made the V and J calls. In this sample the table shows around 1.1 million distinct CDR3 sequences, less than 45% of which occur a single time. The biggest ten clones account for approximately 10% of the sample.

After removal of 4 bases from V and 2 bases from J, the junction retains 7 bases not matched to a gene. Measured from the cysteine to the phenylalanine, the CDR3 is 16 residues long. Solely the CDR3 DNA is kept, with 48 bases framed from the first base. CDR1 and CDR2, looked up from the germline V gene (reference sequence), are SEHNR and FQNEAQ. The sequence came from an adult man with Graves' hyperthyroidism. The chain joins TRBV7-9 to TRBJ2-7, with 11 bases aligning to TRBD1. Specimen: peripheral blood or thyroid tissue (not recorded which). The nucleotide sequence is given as TGTGCCAGCAGCTCGGGACAGGGGGGTTCCCCCTACGAGCAGTACTTC. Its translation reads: CASSSGQGGSPYEQYF.